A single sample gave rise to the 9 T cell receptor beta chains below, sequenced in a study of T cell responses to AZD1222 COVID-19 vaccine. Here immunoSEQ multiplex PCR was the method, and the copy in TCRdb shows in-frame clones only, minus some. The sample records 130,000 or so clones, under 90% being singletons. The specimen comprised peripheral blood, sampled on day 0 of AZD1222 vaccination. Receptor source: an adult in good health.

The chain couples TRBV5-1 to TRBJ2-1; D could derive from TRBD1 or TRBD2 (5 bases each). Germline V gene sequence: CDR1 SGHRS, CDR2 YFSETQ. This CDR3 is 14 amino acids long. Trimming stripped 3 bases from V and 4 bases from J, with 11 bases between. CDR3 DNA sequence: TGCGCCAGCAGCTCCGGGACCCCGTACAATGAGCAGTTCTTC. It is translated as CASSSGTPYNEQFF.

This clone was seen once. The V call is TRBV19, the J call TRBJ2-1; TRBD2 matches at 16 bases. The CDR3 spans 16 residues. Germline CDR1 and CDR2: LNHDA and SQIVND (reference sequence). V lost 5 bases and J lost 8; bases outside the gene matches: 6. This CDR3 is CASSPGLAGGQYEQFF. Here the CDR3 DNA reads TGTGCCAGTAGTCCGGGACTAGCGGGGGGGCAATATGAGCAGTTCTTC.

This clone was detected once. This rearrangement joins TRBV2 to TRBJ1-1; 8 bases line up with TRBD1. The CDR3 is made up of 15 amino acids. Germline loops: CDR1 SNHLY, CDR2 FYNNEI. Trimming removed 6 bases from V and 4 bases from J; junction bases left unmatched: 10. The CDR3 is CASRLDRVGRTEAFF. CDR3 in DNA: TGTGCCAGCAGGTTGGACAGGGTGGGTCGCACTGAAGCTTTCTTT.

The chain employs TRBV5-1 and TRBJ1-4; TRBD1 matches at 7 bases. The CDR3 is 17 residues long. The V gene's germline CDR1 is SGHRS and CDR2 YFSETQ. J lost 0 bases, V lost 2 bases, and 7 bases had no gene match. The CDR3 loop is CASSLVRTGTTNEKLFF. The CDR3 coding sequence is TGCGCCAGCAGCTTAGTAAGGACAGGCACAACTAATGAAAAACTGTTTTTT.

This chain's CDR3 is CASSGRLPTAGQPQHF. The CDR3 DNA is TGTGCCAGCAGTGGTAGGCTCCCCACGGCAGGTCAGCCCCAGCATTTT. The chain is built from TRBV2 and TRBJ1-5; D is undetermined. The germline V and J ends were trimmed by 4 bases and 6 bases, with 19 bases remaining between them. CDR3 length: 16 residues. Germline CDR1 reads SNHLY; CDR2 reads FYNNEI.

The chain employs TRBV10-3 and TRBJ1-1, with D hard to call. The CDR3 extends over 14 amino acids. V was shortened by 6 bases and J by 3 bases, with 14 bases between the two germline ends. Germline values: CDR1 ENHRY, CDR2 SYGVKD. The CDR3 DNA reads TGTGCCATCAGCGGAGGGTCAGCCTACACTGAAGCTTTCTTT. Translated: CAISGGSAYTEAFF.

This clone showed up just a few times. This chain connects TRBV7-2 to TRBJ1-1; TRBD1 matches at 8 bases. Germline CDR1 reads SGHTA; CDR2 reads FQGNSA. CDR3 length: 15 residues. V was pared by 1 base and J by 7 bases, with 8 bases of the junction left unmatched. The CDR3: CASSLGTGIQGEAFF. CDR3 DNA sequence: TGTGCCAGCAGCTTAGGGACAGGGATTCAAGGTGAAGCTTTCTTT.

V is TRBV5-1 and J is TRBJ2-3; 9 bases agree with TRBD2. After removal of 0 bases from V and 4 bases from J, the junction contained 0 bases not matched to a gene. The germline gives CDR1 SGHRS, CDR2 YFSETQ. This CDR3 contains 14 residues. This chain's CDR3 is CASSLASGADTQYF. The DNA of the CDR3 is TGCGCCAGCAGCTTGGCTAGCGGGGCAGATACGCAGTATTTT.

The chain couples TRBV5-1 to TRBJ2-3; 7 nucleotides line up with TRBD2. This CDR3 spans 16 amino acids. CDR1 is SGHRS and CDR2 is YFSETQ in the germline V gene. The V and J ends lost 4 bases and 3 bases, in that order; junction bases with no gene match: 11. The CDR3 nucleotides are TGCGCCAGCAGCAGCGGGGTGGGGTTGAGGACAGATACGCAGTATTTT. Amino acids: CASSSGVGLRTDTQYF.